A single sample is the source of the 14 T cell receptor beta chains below, sequenced in a study of T cell responses to AZD1222 COVID-19 vaccine. The repertoire was sequenced with immunoSEQ multiplex PCR; TCRdb's copy has only in-frame clones and lacks some. The sample's table shows about 140,000 clones. The sample was peripheral blood. The receptor set was obtained from an adult in good health.

J is TRBJ1-3 and V is TRBV28, with D unclear. The germline V gene has CDR1 MDHEN and CDR2 SYDVKM. The V and J ends lost 3 bases and 7 bases respectively, with 4 bases between them. This CDR3 is built from 11 residues. The CDR3 nucleotides are TGTGCCAGCAGTTTCGTTAACACCATATATTTT. Protein: CASSFVNTIYF.

The CDR3 reads CASSQVTSGGQETQYF. The CDR3, as DNA: TGCGCCAGCAGCCAAGTGACTAGCGGGGGCCAAGAGACCCAGTACTTC. The chain is built from TRBV4-1 and TRBJ2-5; 12 bases line up with TRBD2. The length of the CDR3 is 16 residues. Per germline, CDR1 MGHRA and CDR2 YSYEKL. With 1 base clipped from V and 1 base from J, the junction kept 1 base outside the gene matches.

The V and J genes are TRBV2 and TRBJ2-7; no firm D call. Trimming took 6 bases from V and 5 from J, leaving 11 bases between them. CDR3 length equals 12 residues. Germline V gives CDR1 SNHLY, CDR2 FYNNEI. Here the CDR3 reads CASRKQGNEQYF. CDR3 nucleotide sequence: TGTGCCAGCAGAAAACAAGGGAACGAGCAGTACTTC. The full variable domain, in which reference TRBV2 and TRBJ2-7 provide the parts outside the CDR3, is EPEVTQTPSHQVTQMGQEVILRCVPISNHLYFYWYRQILGQKVEFLVSFYNNEISEKSEIFDDQFSVERPDGSNFTLKIRSTKLEDSAMYFCASRKQGNEQYFGPGTRLTVT.

The V gene is TRBV2, the J gene TRBJ2-2; TRBD2 matches at 7 bases. The trim removed 6 bases at V and 2 bases at J, leaving 3 bases unmatched. CDR3 length: 14 residues. Germline V lookup: CDR1 SNHLY, CDR2 FYNNEI. CDR3 bases: TGTGCCAGCAGACTAGCGCTTAACACCGGGGAGCTGTTTTTT. It codes for CASRLALNTGELFF.

V and J are TRBV5-6 and TRBJ1-5; D is unresolved. CDR1 and CDR2 from the germline V gene are SGHDT and YYEEEE. CDR3 size: 12 residues. Trimming shortened V by 0 bases and J by 8 bases, and 6 bases separated the two germline ends. The DNA for the CDR3 is TGTGCCAGCAGCTTGGACGGGGAGCCCCAGCATTTT. It encodes CASSLDGEPQHF.

In nucleotides, the CDR3 is TGTGCCAGCAGCTATACCCAGGGACAGGGACCCAAAAACATTCAGTACTTC. This sequence encodes CASSYTQGQGPKNIQYF. The rearrangement links TRBV11-2 to TRBJ2-4; 9 positions match TRBD1. The CDR3 sequence is 17 residues long. Trimming at V came to 4 bases and at J to 2 bases, leaving 9 bases not matched to a gene. Germline CDR1 reads SGHAT; CDR2 reads FQNNGV.

V usage is TRBV7-3 and J usage is TRBJ2-1, with D maybe TRBD2 (6 bases). CDR1 is SGHTA and CDR2 is FQGTGA in the germline V gene. The CDR3 is 12 residues long. Deletions cut 5 bases from V and 9 bases from J, with 11 bases between. CDR3 nucleotides: TGTGCCAGCAGCATGGGACTTTCTGAGCAGTTCTTC. Translation gives CASSMGLSEQFF.

V gene TRBV6-5 combines with J gene TRBJ1-5; no definite D call. Germline-derived CDR1 and CDR2 are MNHEY and SVGAGI. The CDR3 consists of 13 residues. Trimming shortened V by 4 bases and J by 1 base, and 5 bases separated the two germline ends. This chain's CDR3 is CASSSDSNQPQHF. DNA of the CDR3: TGTGCCAGCAGTTCGGACAGCAATCAGCCCCAGCATTTT.

The chain joins TRBV19 to TRBJ2-2, with TRBD2 as a possible D gene (5 bases). Germline V gene lookup returns CDR1 LNHDA and CDR2 SQIVND (reference sequence). Trimming pared 7 bases from V and 2 bases from J, leaving 8 bases between. The CDR3 covers 13 residues. CDR3 protein: CASMGSNTGELFF. For the CDR3, the DNA is TGTGCCAGTATGGGGAGTAACACCGGGGAGCTGTTTTTT. The full variable domain, completed using reference TRBV19 and TRBJ2-2, is DGGITQSPKYLFRKEGQNVTLSCEQNLNHDAMYWYRQDPGQGLRLIYYSQIVNDFQKGDIAEGYSVSREKKESFPLTVTSAQKNPTAFYLCASMGSNTGELFFGEGSRLTVL.

The V and J genes are TRBV18 and TRBJ2-7; D is perhaps TRBD2 (5 bases). This CDR3 is built from 13 residues. Trimming removed 0 bases at V and 6 bases at J, with 9 bases between. CDR1 is KGHSH and CDR2 is LQKENI in the germline V gene. The CDR3 nucleotides read TGTGCCAGCTCACCACCGTGGGGAGCCGAGCAGTACTTC. Its translation is CASSPPWGAEQYF.

The chain is built from TRBV7-2 and TRBJ1-1; the match to TRBD1 covers 8 bases. Trimming cost V 4 bases and J 1 base; bases outside gene matches: 5. The CDR3 length is 15 residues. The germline CDR1 and CDR2 sequences are SGHTA and FQGNSA. The CDR3 spells CASSSQGAGNTEAFF. The CDR3 region has the DNA TGTGCCAGCAGCTCGCAGGGGGCTGGGAACACTGAAGCTTTCTTT.

The chain combines TRBV3-1 (or the pseudogene TRBV3-2) with TRBJ2-1; 11 bases are shared with TRBD2. Germline CDR1 LGHDT, CDR2 YNNKEL (reference sequence). This CDR3 spans 21 amino acids. V shed 2 bases, J shed 3 bases, and the junction held 18 bases outside the gene matches. Here the CDR3 DNA reads TGTGCCAGCAGCCAACCACTGGGGCCTAGCGGGGGGCTCGGGGGCTACAATGAGCAGTTCTTC. Amino acid sequence: CASSQPLGPSGGLGGYNEQFF.

The J gene is TRBJ1-1, the V gene TRBV12-3 or TRBV12-4; D call uncertain. Trimming removed 6 bases from V and 1 base from J, with 9 bases in between. This CDR3 region has 13 residues. This chain's CDR3 is CASRPGENTEAFF. Here the CDR3 DNA reads TGTGCCAGCAGACCCGGGGAGAACACTGAAGCTTTCTTT.

Turning to this clone: This specimen includes other DNA sequences encoding the same CDR3. The chain combines TRBV15 with TRBJ1-3; D may be TRBD1 (5 bases). This CDR3 spans 16 amino acids. Germline CDR1 LNHNV, CDR2 YYDKDF (reference sequence). Trimming shortened V by 0 bases and J by 0 bases, and 9 bases separated the two germline ends. The CDR3 DNA reads TGTGCCACCAGCAGAGATAGGGGCGTCTCTGGAAACACCATATATTTT. Translated: CATSRDRGVSGNTIYF.